A single sample gave rise to the 26 T cell receptor beta chains below, sequenced in a study of T cell responses to AZD1222 COVID-19 vaccine. Sequencing used immunoSEQ multiplex PCR; TCRdb keeps in-frame clones, though not all of them. The sample comprises approximately 150,000 clones, around 90% of which are singletons, and approximately 3.3% rests with the top ten. Material: peripheral blood, obtained 28 days after the second AZD1222 dose. These receptors originate from an adult who received the AZD1222 COVID-19 vaccine.

V usage is TRBV9 and J usage is TRBJ2-7; weak D call: TRBD1 (5 bases). Trimming stripped 2 bases from V and 5 bases from J, with 14 bases between. The CDR3 contains 14 residues. The germline V gene has CDR1 SGDLS and CDR2 YYNGEE. The CDR3 DNA sequence: TGTGCCAGCAGCGTTCGAACAGGCTTGGACGAGCAGTACTTC. Residues: CASSVRTGLDEQYF.

The V gene is TRBV28, the J gene TRBJ1-5, with TRBD1 matching over 9 bases. CDR3 length: 14 residues. V shed 5 bases, J shed 5 bases, and the junction held 4 bases outside the gene matches. The germline V gene encodes CDR1 MDHEN and CDR2 SYDVKM. CDR3 loop: CASSRDRDYQPQHF. The DNA of the CDR3 is TGTGCCAGCAGTCGGGACAGGGACTATCAGCCCCAGCATTTT.

The CDR3 coding sequence is TGTGCCAGCAGTTTGGGCAGAAACACTGAAGCTTTCTTT. Translating it yields CASSLGRNTEAFF. V usage is TRBV12-3 or TRBV12-4 and J usage is TRBJ1-1; D gene ambiguous. There are 13 residues in the CDR3. The ends were cut back, 3 bases at V and 2 bases at J, with 7 bases in the middle.

The gene calls are TRBV10-3 and TRBJ2-7; 7 nucleotides match TRBD2. CDR3 size: 14 residues. CDR1 is ENHRY and CDR2 is SYGVKD in the germline V gene. The V gene end was trimmed by 6 bases and the J gene end by 0 bases; junction bases not matched to a gene: 5. CDR3 loop: CAIRGGGSSYEQYF. CDR3 bases: TGTGCCATCAGGGGTGGCGGGAGCTCCTACGAGCAGTACTTC.

This chain uses TRBV2 with TRBJ1-3; no reliable D call. This CDR3 has 16 amino acids. CDR1 and CDR2 from the germline V gene are SNHLY and FYNNEI. V shed 2 bases and J shed 5 bases, with 16 bases lying between them. CDR3 sequence reads: CASSELSSAARNTIYF. For the CDR3, the DNA is TGTGCCAGCAGTGAATTATCGTCAGCGGCTAGAAACACCATATATTTT.

The chain is built from TRBV5-1 and TRBJ2-5; TRBD1 is a possible D gene (6 bases). CDR1 is SGHRS and CDR2 is YFSETQ in the germline V gene. CDR3 size: 16 residues. Trimming took off 0 bases at V and 1 base at J, with 13 bases between the two ends. The DNA of the CDR3 is TGCGCCAGCAGCTTGGGGGACACCATTTTCCAAGAGACCCAGTACTTC. It is translated as CASSLGDTIFQETQYF.

The chain uses TRBV18 and TRBJ1-6, with D tentatively TRBD1 (5 bases). The CDR3 consists of 13 residues. V was pared by 3 bases and J by 6 bases, with 6 bases between. The V gene's germline CDR1 is KGHSH and CDR2 LQKENI. The CDR3 reads CASSPGGNSPLHF. For the CDR3, the DNA is TGTGCCAGCTCACCGGGGGGTAATTCACCCCTCCACTTT.

The V and J genes are TRBV7-9 and TRBJ1-2; maybe TRBD1 (6 bases). V was shortened by 5 bases and J by 6 bases, with 16 bases between the two germline ends. Germline CDR1 and CDR2: SEHNR and FQNEAQ (reference sequence). The CDR3 spans 14 residues. The CDR3 DNA follows: TGTGCCAGCAGCGTCGGACAGCGGGGGAATGGCTACACCTTC. Amino acids: CASSVGQRGNGYTF.

V gene TRBV11-2 combines with J gene TRBJ2-1; D might be TRBD1 (5 bases). V was cut by 3 bases and J by 4 bases, with 13 bases left in between. The CDR3 runs 15 residues. CDR1 is SGHAT and CDR2 is FQNNGV in the germline V gene. The CDR3 here is CASSFGAGIYNEQFF. CDR3 bases: TGTGCCAGCAGCTTTGGGGCAGGAATATACAATGAGCAGTTCTTC.

This clone was detected once. V usage is TRBV5-1 and J usage is TRBJ1-2; D is undetermined. This CDR3 has 16 amino acids. The V gene lost 0 bases and the J gene lost 8 bases, with 20 bases spanning the gap. Germline V gives CDR1 SGHRS, CDR2 YFSETQ. The CDR3 sequence: CASSLGYSRGDGGYTF. CDR3 DNA: TGCGCCAGCAGCTTGGGTTATTCTCGCGGGGATGGAGGCTACACCTTC.

The chain joins TRBV6-1 to TRBJ1-5; D is undetermined. The CDR3 loop spans 15 amino acids. Germline CDR1 and CDR2: MNHNS and SASEGT. Trimming took 2 bases from V and 7 from J, leaving 15 bases between them. CDR3 sequence: CASSETGLLGQPQHF. CDR3 coding DNA: TGTGCCAGCAGTGAAACGGGTCTATTGGGGCAGCCCCAGCATTTT.

The chain couples TRBV5-6 to TRBJ1-6; D is uncertain. V was shortened by 0 bases and J by 8 bases, with 9 bases between the two germline ends. The CDR3 sequence is 14 residues long. Germline values: CDR1 SGHDT, CDR2 YYEEEE. The CDR3 sequence: CASSLATRDSPLHF. Written as DNA, the CDR3 is TGTGCCAGCAGCTTGGCCACGAGGGATTCACCCCTCCACTTT.

The chain joins TRBV19 to TRBJ1-5, with 9 nucleotides matching TRBD1. In germline, CDR1 is LNHDA, CDR2 SQIVND (reference sequence). There are 16 residues in the CDR3. The V segment lost 6 bases and the J segment 5 bases; nucleotides outside the gene matches: 11. CDR3 nucleotides: TGTGCCAGTAGACCGGGACAGGGAAATTTTGATCAGCCCCAGCATTTT. This codes for CASRPGQGNFDQPQHF. Full variable domain (missing parts from reference TRBV19 and TRBJ1-5): DGGITQSPKYLFRKEGQNVTLSCEQNLNHDAMYWYRQDPGQGLRLIYYSQIVNDFQKGDIAEGYSVSREKKESFPLTVTSAQKNPTAFYLCASRPGQGNFDQPQHFGDGTRLSIL.

This clone was recorded once. The V call is TRBV9, the J call TRBJ2-7; 15 bases map to TRBD2. The germline V gene encodes CDR1 SGDLS and CDR2 YYNGEE. V lost 3 bases, J lost 0 bases, and 7 bases stayed unmatched. The CDR3 is 18 amino acids. The CDR3 DNA is TGTGCCAGCAGCGCGGGACTAGCGGGAGGCCCCAGCTCCTACGAGCAGTACTTC. Its protein product is CASSAGLAGGPSSYEQYF.

This clone showed up just once. The J gene is TRBJ2-7, the V gene TRBV3-1 (or the pseudogene TRBV3-2), with 8 nucleotides matching TRBD2. Germline loops: CDR1 LGHDT, CDR2 YNNKEL (reference sequence). Germline trimming cut 2 bases from V and 2 bases from J; bases unmatched to any gene: 8. This CDR3 comprises 16 residues. CDR3 bases: TGTGCCAGCAGCCAAAGAGCCCTAGCGGGCCCCTACGAGCAGTACTTC. It specifies CASSQRALAGPYEQYF.

The chain carries TRBV27 and TRBJ2-1; a weak D match, TRBD1 (6 bases). Deletions cut 3 bases from V and 9 bases from J, with 12 bases between. From germline, CDR1 is MNHEY and CDR2 SMNVEV (reference sequence). CDR3 length: 13 amino acids. CDR3 coding DNA: TGTGCCAGCAGTTTTCAACTAGGGGGTGAGCAGTTCTTC. It yields the protein CASSFQLGGEQFF.

The chain uses TRBV5-1 and TRBJ2-2, with TRBD2 matching 7 bases. Per germline, CDR1 SGHRS and CDR2 YFSETQ. V lost 4 bases and J lost 0; bases outside the gene matches: 12. The CDR3 runs to 18 residues. CDR3 DNA: TGCGCCAGCAGCATCCTTTCTAGCGGATACGCGAACACCGGGGAGCTGTTTTTT. Its translation is CASSILSSGYANTGELFF.

V gene TRBV9 combines with J gene TRBJ2-5; 12 bases align to TRBD2. Germline CDR1 SGDLS, CDR2 YYNGEE. V gave up 0 bases and J gave up 5 bases; unmatched junction bases: 5. This CDR3 is 16 amino acids long. The CDR3 loop is CASSVGTSGTGETQYF. DNA for the CDR3: TGTGCCAGCAGCGTAGGGACTAGCGGGACCGGTGAGACCCAGTACTTC.

The chain recombines TRBV6-4 with TRBJ2-7; 9 bases fit TRBD2. The V segment lost 2 bases and the J segment 0 bases; nucleotides outside the gene matches: 20. The CDR3 contains 21 residues. CDR1 MRHNA and CDR2 SNTAGT come from the germline V gene. CDR3 sequence reads: CASSDGFGQGRLAGPSYEQYF. The CDR3 coding sequence is TGTGCCAGCAGTGACGGTTTCGGGCAGGGGAGGCTAGCGGGACCCTCCTACGAGCAGTACTTC.

The CDR3 DNA reads TGCGCCAGCAGCTTGGATGGTACCTATGGCTACACCTTC. Translation gives CASSLDGTYGYTF. V usage is TRBV5-1 and J usage is TRBJ1-2; no clear D. This CDR3 is 13 amino acids long. The germline CDR1 and CDR2 sequences are SGHRS and YFSETQ. Trimming left V 0 bases short and J 4 bases short, with 7 bases between.

This chain uses TRBV11-3 with TRBJ2-1; 8 bases fit TRBD2. The CDR3 contains 16 residues. The germline V gene has CDR1 SGHNT and CDR2 YENEEA. With V trimmed by 5 bases and J by 7 bases, 13 bases remained unmatched. The CDR3 here is CASSQRTSPLGNEQFF. Written as DNA, the CDR3 is TGTGCCAGCAGCCAAAGGACTAGCCCCTTGGGGAATGAGCAGTTCTTC.

This chain links TRBV2 with TRBJ2-2; no definite D call. Trimming shortened V by 5 bases and J by 0 bases, and 10 bases separated the two germline ends. Germline loops: CDR1 SNHLY, CDR2 FYNNEI. The CDR3 consists of 15 residues. The DNA of the CDR3 is TGTGCCAGCAGTCGCACTTACTCGAACACCGGGGAGCTGTTTTTT. Its translation: CASSRTYSNTGELFF.

The chain combines TRBV29-1 with TRBJ1-1; D is unclear. CDR1 is SQVTM and CDR2 is ANQGSEA in the germline V gene. V was pared by 2 bases and J by 2 bases, with 15 bases between. The CDR3 is 15 amino acids. The chain's CDR3 is CSVEFISIGNTEAFF. As DNA, the CDR3 is TGCAGCGTTGAATTTATCAGCATCGGAAACACTGAAGCTTTCTTT.

The V gene is TRBV27, the J gene TRBJ1-6; a weak D match, TRBD1 (5 bases). V was trimmed by 3 bases and J by 10 bases, leaving 10 bases between them. The CDR3 length is 13 residues. The germline V gene has CDR1 MNHEY and CDR2 SMNVEV (reference sequence). The CDR3 coding sequence is TGTGCCAGCAGTTTTGGGGGAGAGTCACCCCTCCACTTT. It specifies CASSFGGESPLHF.

This clone turned up a few times. The V gene is TRBV12-5, the J gene TRBJ1-3; D is undetermined. CDR1 and CDR2 from the germline V gene are LGHNT and FRNRAP. The CDR3 length is 14 residues. V lost 1 base and J lost 2, with 6 bases in between. The CDR3 DNA reads as TGTGCTAGTGGTTTGGGGCTCCCTGGAAACACCATATATTTT. Protein product: CASGLGLPGNTIYF. Using reference TRBV12-5 and TRBJ1-3 for the parts outside the CDR3, the full variable domain is DARVTQTPRHKVTEMGQEVTMRCQPILGHNTVFWYRQTMMQGLELLAYFRNRAPLDDSGMPKDRFSAEMPDATLATLKIQPSEPRDSAVYFCASGLGLPGNTIYFGEGSWLTVV.

This rearrangement joins TRBV28 to TRBJ2-7, with 8 bases that match TRBD2. Germline CDR1 reads MDHEN; CDR2 reads SYDVKM. The CDR3 is 15 residues long. J was trimmed by 2 bases and V by 2 bases; bases with no gene match: 5. CDR3 in amino acids: CASSLITTSAYEQYF. The CDR3 region has the DNA TGTGCCAGCAGTTTAATCACGACTAGCGCCTACGAGCAGTACTTC.